This entry is about one T cell receptor beta chain. Trimming at V came to 6 bases and at J to 6 bases, leaving 8 bases not matched to a gene. CDR1 and CDR2 (germline): SGHTA, FQGTGA. There are 15 residues in the CDR3. Authors' processing steps: Reference gene primer amplification in the assay estimated nucleated cell counts. Libraries were prepared by immunoSEQ multiplex PCR; TCRdb keeps only in-frame clonotypes and omits some of them. The D gene and trimming were derived from the DNA, and the V and J assignments and clone size from that table. The top ten hold 4% to 6% of the sample, which has approximately 310,000 clones, roughly nine tenths seen once. The data derive from a study of blood T cell repertoires in COVID-19. Turning to the study itself: There were acute and convalescent COVID-19 samples, and they came from the United States, Italy and Spain.

Sequencing was carried out using PBMCs or T cells enriched from blood (not recorded which). This clonotype originated in a man between 60 and 75 years old who had recovered from COVID-19. The chain links TRBV7-3 to TRBJ2-2, with 9 bases fitting TRBD2. The CDR3 loop is CASRFTGTSSGELFF. CDR3 coding DNA: TGTGCCAGCAGGTTTACCGGGACTAGCTCCGGGGAGCTGTTTTTT.